This TCR beta chain is drawn from a study of blood T cells in healthy people across ages. For the study at large: For every two T cells, template switching captured about one barcoded beta molecule.

V was clipped by 6 bases and J by 11 bases, with 17 bases between them. The CDR3 has 12 residues. CDR1 SGDLS and CDR2 YYNGEE come from the germline V gene. Study-wide results and limits: Without sorted subsets, naive and antigen-experienced compartments could not be conclusively compared.

Through a sample-barcoded 5' primer and a J-beta primer mix, a second PCR was run for roughly 7 to 12 cycles. TCRdb redid the calling of the 5' RACE reads with MiXCR, one entry per CDR3 protein. Of more than 700,000 distinct CDR3 sequences detected, roughly 46% appear once; the ten largest clones hold 15% to 20%. Each donor had approximately 10 milliliters of peripheral blood drawn. In its sample, this clonotype was seen many times. Its antigen is unidentified. This sequence may be a read error, since a much larger clone differs from it by one base. The origin of this receptor is a man aged 80 or over in good health. Sequenced: blood. V gene TRBV9 combines with J gene TRBJ2-5; no firm D call. CDR3 region: CASNPGFNEQYF. CDR3 coding DNA: TGTGCCAGCAATCCTGGGTTCAATGAGCAGTACTTC.